Listed here are 4 T cell receptor beta chains from one sample, sequenced in a study of CD8 T cells in Susac syndrome. Roughly 0.45 to 1 ug RNA was reverse transcribed with random hexamers. TCRdb re-derived calls from the immunoSEQ multiplex PCR reads in MiXCR, one entry per CDR3 protein. This repertoire shows some 200,000 distinct CDR3 sequences, roughly 94% found once; its top ten account for roughly 0.15%. The sequenced sample was CD8+ T cells from PBMCs. The origin of the receptors is a human donor with Susac syndrome.

The rearrangement uses TRBV4-1 and TRBJ2-7; TRBD2 matches at 11 bases. The germline gives CDR1 MGHRA, CDR2 YSYEKL. The CDR3 sequence is 15 residues long. The V and J ends lost 4 bases and 5 bases, in that order; junction bases with no gene match: 7. CDR3 amino acids: CASSLGELAGDEQYF. In DNA form, the CDR3 reads TGCGCCAGCAGCCTGGGGGAACTAGCGGGAGACGAGCAGTACTTC.

The genes are TRBV7-9 and TRBJ2-1; D is ambiguous. Germline V gives CDR1 SEHNR, CDR2 FQNEAQ (reference sequence). This CDR3 has 12 amino acids. V lost 5 bases to trimming and J lost 8 bases, with 10 bases between them. The CDR3 loop reads CASSLIVHEQFF. The CDR3 region has the DNA TGTGCCAGCAGCCTAATCGTCCATGAGCAGTTCTTC.

The chain links TRBV6-5 to TRBJ1-2; TRBD1 might be the D (6 bases). Deletions cut 6 bases from V and 6 bases from J, with 11 bases between. The CDR3 consists of 12 residues. The V gene's germline CDR1 is MNHEY and CDR2 SVGAGI. CDR3 sequence reads: CASRGQFNGYTF. In DNA form, the CDR3 reads TGTGCCAGCAGAGGACAGTTCAATGGCTACACCTTC.

The chain uses TRBV20-1 and TRBJ2-7; no firm D call. With 0 bases removed from V and 7 bases from J, the gap between germline ends came to 4 bases. The CDR3 length is 10 residues. Germline lookup yields CDR1 DFQATT and CDR2 SNEGSKA (reference sequence). CDR3 DNA sequence: TGCAGTGCTAGAGATGGGGAGCAGTACTTC. Its protein is CSARDGEQYF.